This TCR beta chain originates from a study of T cell repertoires in cytomegalovirus infection. Background on the study: CMV infection together with matching HLA type was indicated by public TCR beta signatures. General study findings and limits: HLA-C-restricted CMV clonotypes gave the most frequent clonotype in two of eight donors.

Germline V gene lookup returns CDR1 LGHNT and CDR2 FRNRAP. V dropped 4 bases and J dropped 7 bases, with 10 bases sitting between them. CDR3 length: 12 residues. This clonotype has only a few counts. The antigen is unknown. In TCRdb, the reads were re-called with MiXCR into one record per CDR3 protein. The sample gives about 900,000 distinct CDR3 sequences, approximately 31% of which show up once; around 15% is in the top ten. The receptor was isolated from a human donor in good health (CMV status not recorded). Some clones in this sample may be carry-over from other donors' samples. Sequences were derived from cultured CD8+ T cells from PBMCs, sampled from culture after CMV antigen stimulation. The J gene is TRBJ1-2, the V gene TRBV12-5; no firm D call. CDR3 loop: CASGSEVSGYTF. The CDR3 DNA reads TGTGCTAGTGGTTCGGAAGTGAGTGGCTACACCTTC. Full variable domain (remainder filled in from reference TRBV12-5 and TRBJ1-2): DARVTQTPRHKVTEMGQEVTMRCQPILGHNTVFWYRQTMMQGLELLAYFRNRAPLDDSGMPKDRFSAEMPDATLATLKIQPSEPRDSAVYFCASGSEVSGYTFGSGTRLTVV.